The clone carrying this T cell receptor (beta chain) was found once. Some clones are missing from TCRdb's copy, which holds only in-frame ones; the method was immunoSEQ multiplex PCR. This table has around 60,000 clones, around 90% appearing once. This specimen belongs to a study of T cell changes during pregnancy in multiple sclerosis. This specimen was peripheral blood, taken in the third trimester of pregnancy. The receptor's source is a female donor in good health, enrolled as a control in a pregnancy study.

The CDR3 coding sequence is TGTGCCAGCAGTTTGAGTACTTCCTCTGGAAACACCATATATTTT. The encoded protein is CASSLSTSSGNTIYF. This chain joins TRBV13 and TRBJ1-3; D is unresolved. The V and J ends lost 6 bases and 0 bases respectively, with 12 bases between them. CDR3 length equals 15 residues. Germline V gene data show CDR1 as PRHDT and CDR2 as FYEKMQ (reference sequence).